This TCR beta chain emerged from a study of Graves' ophthalmopathy and Graves' hyperthyroidism. The wider study: At initial diagnosis, peripheral blood was obtained, and this preceded any treatment.

V lost 10 bases to trimming and J lost 12 bases; unmatched junction nucleotides: 9. The CDR3 totals 11 residues. Germline assignment: CDR1 SEHNR and CDR2 FQNEAQ (reference sequence). This clonotype is medium-sized. Ophthalmopathy in the donors was of moderate-to-severe activity, with CAS ≥3, NOSPECS ≥4 and duration under 3 months. The evidence that diagnosis relied on was clinical symptoms, serum thyroxine, TRAb, thyroid ultrasound and orbital computed tomography. The authors amplified TCR beta CDR3 regions, and they did so from RNA transcripts for repertoire sequencing. Investigators did first-round RT-PCR with HTBI primers, then second-round multiplex PCR. TCRdb fed the multiplex PCR reads into MiXCR, producing one record per CDR3 protein. The sample includes about 240,000 distinct CDR3 sequences, approximately 42% of them seen just once.

This TCR was sampled from an adult man with Graves' ophthalmopathy. Sequencing used peripheral blood. This chain connects TRBV7-9 to TRBJ1-2; 9 nucleotides match TRBD1. CDR3 bases: TGTGCCACCACAGGGGGCGACGGCCACACCTTC. Its translation is CATTGGDGHTF.